The 14 T cell receptor beta chains below come from one sample, sequenced in a study of Ad26.COV2.S vaccination and SARS-CoV-2 variants. Assay used: immunoSEQ multiplex PCR; TCRdb lists only in-frame clones, some missing. The data contain 380,000 or so clones, around 82% of them singletons. Treatment in this sample: over 15 received Ad26.COV2.S at low or high dose, single or two shots; a few received placebo; per-sample allocation not given. Material that was analyzed had been drawn on day 63 after the first vaccine or placebo injection. The material was peripheral blood, obtained in a trial of Ad26.COV2.S vaccine versus placebo. These receptors were taken from a person aged 18-60 years who received the Ad26.COV2.S COVID-19 vaccine or a placebo.

V usage is TRBV4-2 and J usage is TRBJ1-5; tentative D call: TRBD1 (5 bases). This CDR3 has 14 amino acids. The V and J ends lost 0 bases and 2 bases respectively, with 5 bases between them. Germline V gives CDR1 LGHNA, CDR2 YNFKEQ. This chain's CDR3 is CASSQDRGNQPQHF. The DNA of the CDR3 is TGTGCCAGCAGCCAAGACAGGGGCAATCAGCCCCAGCATTTT.

The chain combines TRBV5-4 with TRBJ2-2; 11 bases match TRBD2. V lost 4 bases, J lost 8 bases, and 10 bases stayed unmatched. CDR1 and CDR2 from the germline V gene are SGHNT and YYREEE (reference sequence). The length of the CDR3 is 16 residues. CDR3 loop: CASSRDASGGRGELFF. The CDR3, as DNA: TGTGCCAGCAGCCGTGACGCTAGCGGGGGGCGAGGGGAGCTGTTTTTT.

The J gene is TRBJ1-1, the V gene TRBV6-5; D call uncertain. Per germline, CDR1 MNHEY and CDR2 SVGAGI. CDR3 length: 14 amino acids. Trimming took off 0 bases at V and 1 base at J, with 6 bases between the two ends. Here the CDR3 DNA reads TGTGCCAGCAGTTACTCGTCTAAGAACACTGAAGCTTTCTTT. Encoded protein: CASSYSSKNTEAFF.

V usage is TRBV10-3 and J usage is TRBJ2-5; 7 nucleotides match TRBD1. Germline CDR1 is ENHRY and CDR2 is SYGVKD. The CDR3 consists of 14 residues. The J segment lost 7 bases and the V segment lost 0 bases, leaving 5 bases of the junction unmatched. The CDR3: CAISESGQVATQYF. For the CDR3, the DNA is TGTGCCATCAGTGAGTCTGGACAGGTTGCGACCCAGTACTTC.

The chain combines TRBV5-6 with TRBJ2-7; the D gene is possibly TRBD1 (6 bases). V gave up 5 bases and J gave up 0 bases, with 12 bases separating them. Germline V gene lookup returns CDR1 SGHDT and CDR2 YYEEEE. This CDR3 has 14 amino acids. The CDR3: CASSKQGYSYEQYF. The CDR3 DNA is TGTGCCAGCAGTAAACAGGGTTACTCCTACGAGCAGTACTTC.

J is TRBJ1-6 and V is TRBV7-3; possible D gene TRBD1, 5 bases. Germline V gives CDR1 SGHTA, CDR2 FQGTGA. This CDR3 is built from 15 residues. V lost 1 base and J 3 bases, leaving 7 bases between the germline ends. The DNA of the CDR3 is TGTGCCAGCAGCTTAATGGACAACTATAATTCACCCCTCCACTTT. Residues: CASSLMDNYNSPLHF.

The genes are TRBV24-1 and TRBJ2-5; D gene uncertain. From germline, CDR1 is KGHDR and CDR2 SFDVKD. This CDR3 contains 13 residues. V was pared by 1 base and J by 5 bases, with 7 bases between. CDR3 coding DNA: TGTGCCACCAGTGATTTATTAGGGGAGACCCAGTACTTC. Translated: CATSDLLGETQYF.

V usage is TRBV3-1 (or the pseudogene TRBV3-2) and J usage is TRBJ1-5; 7 nucleotides align to TRBD1. The CDR3 length is 13 residues. Germline trimming cut 4 bases from V and 7 bases from J; bases unmatched to any gene: 4. The V gene's germline CDR1 is LGHDT and CDR2 YNNKEL (reference sequence). The CDR3 DNA is TGTGCCAGCAGCCTCGACAGGGAGCAGCCCCAGCATTTT. Amino acids: CASSLDREQPQHF.

V and J are TRBV11-3 and TRBJ2-1, with D unclear. The CDR3 is 15 amino acids. Germline CDR1 is SGHNT and CDR2 is YENEEA. The V gene lost 4 bases and the J gene lost 0 bases, with 10 bases spanning the gap. CDR3 nucleotides: TGTGCCAGCAGCTCTCCTTTCAGCTCCTACAATGAGCAGTTCTTC. It translates to CASSSPFSSYNEQFF.

The chain joins TRBV19 to TRBJ1-4; 9 bases match TRBD1. The CDR3 has 20 residues. The V gene's germline CDR1 is LNHDA and CDR2 SQIVND (reference sequence). J was trimmed by 7 bases and V by 4 bases; bases with no gene match: 22. The CDR3, as DNA: TGTGCCAGTAGTAGCATATTCTCCCCCAACCCCGGGACAGGGAGTGAAAAACTGTTTTTT. Its protein product is CASSSIFSPNPGTGSEKLFF.

The chain uses TRBV18 and TRBJ2-5; TRBD2 might be the D (6 bases). V lost 3 bases, J lost 1 base, and 12 bases lay in between. Germline CDR1 reads KGHSH; CDR2 reads LQKENI. This CDR3 has 15 residues. The CDR3 nucleotides read TGTGCCAGCTCACCGGGCGGGGCGATCCAAGAGACCCAGTACTTC. Translation: CASSPGGAIQETQYF. The variable domain in full, completed from reference TRBV18 and TRBJ2-5, reads NAGVMQNPRHLVRRRGQEARLRCSPMKGHSHVYWYRQLPEEGLKFMVYLQKENIIDESGMPKERFSAEFPKEGPSILRIQQVVRGDSAAYFCASSPGGAIQETQYFGPGTRLLVL.

The V and J genes are TRBV6-6 and TRBJ2-7; D may be TRBD2 (5 bases). Germline V gene sequence: CDR1 MNHNY, CDR2 SVGAGI (reference sequence). The CDR3 covers 12 residues. The V end lost 3 bases, the J end lost 6 bases, and 9 bases lay between the germline ends. The DNA of the CDR3 is TGTGCCAGCAGTTATGAGGGAAGCGAGCAGTACTTC. It is translated as CASSYEGSEQYF.

V is TRBV11-3 and J is TRBJ1-2, with D uncertain. The CDR3 is 13 residues long. V lost 8 bases and J 8 bases, leaving 18 bases between the germline ends. Germline CDR1 and CDR2: SGHNT and YENEEA. CDR3 coding DNA: TGTGCCAGCGCTGCAGGACCCGGAGACGGCTACACCTTC. It yields the protein CASAAGPGDGYTF.

V gene TRBV5-4 combines with J gene TRBJ2-7; D possibly corresponds to TRBD1 (6 bases). From germline, CDR1 is SGHNT and CDR2 YYREEE (reference sequence). The length of the CDR3 is 12 residues. Trimming took off 4 bases at V and 5 bases at J, with 10 bases between the two ends. CDR3 amino acids: CASSLTGNEQYF. The CDR3 region has the DNA TGTGCCAGCAGCCTAACAGGGAACGAGCAGTACTTC.